The 16 T cell receptor beta chains below were found in one sample sequenced in a study of TIL therapy for anti-PD-1-resistant metastatic lung cancer. This sample's time point: pre-treatment sample, taken before nivolumab and TIL therapy. Most excised metastases sampled were pleural nodules or supraclavicular lymph nodes. The immunoSEQ assay was v3. Profiling relied on immunoSEQ multiplex PCR, and the TCRdb table lists in-frame clones only, not all of them. The sample records about 12,000 clones, about 54% being singletons. This material consisted of tumor tissue, taken at baseline. Receptors originate from a person aged 25-85 years with non-small cell lung cancer.

The chain joins TRBV11-2 to TRBJ2-6, with D perhaps matching TRBD2 (5 bases). The germline gives CDR1 SGHAT, CDR2 FQNNGV. Trimming removed 2 bases from V and 4 bases from J, with 12 bases in between. The CDR3 has 16 amino acids. In nucleotides, the CDR3 is TGTGCCAGCAGCTTAAGGCGAGGGAACGGGGCCAACGTCCTGACTTTC. Amino acids: CASSLRRGNGANVLTF.

The chain has TRBV29-1 and TRBJ1-1; possible D gene TRBD1, 6 bases. The CDR3 totals 12 residues. V was shortened by 7 bases and J by 4 bases, with 13 bases between the two germline ends. The germline V gene encodes CDR1 SQVTM and CDR2 ANQGSEA. The CDR3 sequence is CSAGQSGTEAFF. As DNA, the CDR3 is TGCAGCGCGGGACAAAGTGGCACTGAAGCTTTCTTT. Looking up the rest from reference TRBV29-1 and TRBJ1-1 gives the full variable domain: SAVISQKPSRDICQRGTSLTIQCQVDSQVTMMFWYRQQPGQSLTLIATANQGSEATYESGFVIDKFPISRPNLTFSTLTVSNMSPEDSSIYLCSAGQSGTEAFFGQGTRLTVV.

This clone appeared a few times. The chain employs TRBV5-1 and TRBJ1-2, with D maybe TRBD1 (5 bases). Germline V lookup: CDR1 SGHRS, CDR2 YFSETQ. This CDR3 has 14 residues. Trimming stripped 0 bases from V and 4 bases from J, with 10 bases between. CDR3 DNA: TGCGCCAGCAGCTTGGAACCAGGGATCTATGGCTACACCTTC. This sequence encodes CASSLEPGIYGYTF.

The chain recombines TRBV15 with TRBJ1-1, with TRBD1 as a possible D gene (5 bases). Germline V gives CDR1 LNHNV, CDR2 YYDKDF (reference sequence). V was pared by 8 bases and J by 4 bases, with 14 bases between. The CDR3 runs 13 residues. The DNA of the CDR3 is TGTGCCACCGCTGACAGAGAATCCACTGAAGCTTTCTTT. It is translated as CATADRESTEAFF.

The DNA of the CDR3 is TGTGCCAGCTCACCACGCGTCCCTATTGGACCCCTCCACTTT. It specifies CASSPRVPIGPLHF. The chain links TRBV18 to TRBJ1-6; D call uncertain. CDR1 and CDR2 (germline): KGHSH, LQKENI. Deletions cut 1 base from V and 12 bases from J, with 13 bases between. The CDR3 is 14 amino acids.

The J gene is TRBJ2-2, the V gene TRBV5-1; TRBD2 matches at 13 bases. CDR3 length: 19 amino acids. V lost 5 bases to trimming and J lost 3 bases; unmatched junction nucleotides: 13. CDR1 is SGHRS and CDR2 is YFSETQ in the germline V gene. The CDR3 loop is CASRLNFGLAGVDTGELFF. CDR3 DNA: TGCGCCAGCAGGTTGAACTTCGGACTAGCGGGAGTTGACACCGGGGAGCTGTTTTTT.

The chain couples TRBV5-5 to TRBJ2-7; tentatively, D is TRBD2 (7 bases). This CDR3 has 15 residues. Trimming removed 0 bases at V and 5 bases at J, with 15 bases between. Germline V gene lookup returns CDR1 SGHKS and CDR2 YYEKEE (reference sequence). This chain's CDR3 is CASSLAGGGGHEQYF. The CDR3 DNA reads TGTGCCAGCAGCTTGGCGGGGGGCGGGGGCCACGAGCAGTACTTC.

This chain uses TRBV6-5 with TRBJ1-1; D remains unclear. Germline V gives CDR1 MNHEY, CDR2 SVGAGI. CDR3 size: 13 residues. The ends were cut back, 6 bases at V and 3 bases at J, with 11 bases in the middle. The CDR3 DNA reads as TGTGCCAGCAGACTAGGGAGGTACACTGAAGCTTTCTTT. Translating gives CASRLGRYTEAFF.

The V gene is TRBV7-8, the J gene TRBJ1-1; 10 bases fit TRBD1. Trimming cost V 5 bases and J 6 bases; bases outside gene matches: 6. The germline V gene encodes CDR1 SGHVS and CDR2 FQNEAQ. The CDR3 contains 14 residues. Here the CDR3 DNA reads TGTGCCAGCAGCCGACAGGGGGCAAGTGCTGAAGCTTTCTTT. Translated, it gives CASSRQGASAEAFF.

The chain joins TRBV5-6 to TRBJ1-2; D perhaps matches TRBD1 (5 bases). Germline CDR1 and CDR2: SGHDT and YYEEEE. The V end was cut by 1 base, the J end by 6 bases, with 13 bases between. The CDR3 extends over 14 amino acids. The CDR3 region has the DNA TGTGCCAGCAGCTTGCCCCAGGGTAAGGATGGCTACACCTTC. Translated, it gives CASSLPQGKDGYTF.

CDR3 in DNA: TGTGCCAGTAGTATCCGACTCGGGGTTTATGAAAAACTGTTTTTT. Residues: CASSIRLGVYEKLFF. The chain combines TRBV19 with TRBJ1-4; D unresolved. The germline CDR1 and CDR2 sequences are LNHDA and SQIVND (reference sequence). The V end lost 3 bases, the J end lost 6 bases, and 14 bases lay between the germline ends. The CDR3 runs to 15 residues.

This chain joins TRBV24-1 and TRBJ2-1; 9 nucleotides agree with TRBD2. V gave up 7 bases and J gave up 9 bases; unmatched junction bases: 9. Germline values: CDR1 KGHDR, CDR2 SFDVKD. This CDR3 has 14 amino acids. The CDR3 region is CATRDSGLAIEQFF. CDR3 DNA: TGTGCCACCAGGGACTCGGGACTAGCTATTGAGCAGTTCTTC.

This clone turned up a few times. An end of the junction does not agree with germline; a read error may underlie this. The chain carries TRBV7-3 and TRBJ1-1; D might be TRBD1 (6 bases). Germline CDR1 reads SGHTA; CDR2 reads FQGTGA. This CDR3 comprises 11 residues. CDR3 sequence (DNA): TGTGCCAGCAGCTGTGCTGAGACAGGCTGCTTT. This encodes CASSCAETGCF.

This clone has only one observation. The chain is built from TRBV2 and TRBJ2-7; D not resolved. V was trimmed by 7 bases and J by 6 bases, leaving 10 bases between them. The germline V gene encodes CDR1 SNHLY and CDR2 FYNNEI. The CDR3 extends over 11 amino acids. CDR3 nucleotides: TGTGCCAGCACAAACCGAGGCGAGCAGTACTTC. The encoded protein is CASTNRGEQYF.

This clone occurred a few times. The rearrangement uses TRBV12-3 or TRBV12-4 and TRBJ2-5, with a possible D match to TRBD2 (5 bases). This CDR3 comprises 12 residues. V lost 3 bases and J 5 bases, leaving 7 bases between the germline ends. The CDR3 here is CASSFSGETQYF. In nucleotides, the CDR3 is TGTGCCAGCAGTTTTTCGGGGGAGACCCAGTACTTC.

This clone has just a few counts. J is TRBJ2-5 and V is TRBV27; 7 positions match TRBD1. In germline, CDR1 is MNHEY, CDR2 SMNVEV (reference sequence). There are 16 residues in the CDR3. Losses at the gene ends were 3 bases for V and 0 bases for J; bases not matched to a gene: 7. The CDR3 reads CASSFSGQMYQETQYF. DNA for the CDR3: TGTGCCAGCAGTTTCTCGGGACAGATGTACCAAGAGACCCAGTACTTC.